This entry describes one T cell receptor (beta chain). The sample comes from a study of blood T cell repertoires in COVID-19. On the study more broadly: COVID-19 samples from acute and convalescent phases originated in the United States, Italy and Spain.

The length of the CDR3 is 15 residues. V was cut by 4 bases and J by 0 bases, with 12 bases left in between. Per germline, CDR1 SEHNR and CDR2 FQNEAQ (reference sequence). In the original analysis: It was from reference gene primer amplification that nucleated cell counts were estimated. Profiled with immunoSEQ multiplex PCR; TCRdb holds only in-frame clones, not every one. V and J calls and clone size are as listed in that table; D and trimming were resolved from the DNA. The sample has around 100,000 clones, around 85% seen once. This receptor was obtained from a human donor in a cohort sampled during active COVID-19. This sequence joins TRBV7-9 and TRBJ2-5; D perhaps matches TRBD1 (6 bases). The sample consisted of peripheral blood. CDR3 sequence (DNA): TGTGCCAGCAGCTCAGGACAGCCCTACCAAGAGACCCAGTACTTC. Translation: CASSSGQPYQETQYF.